Listed below are T cell receptor beta chains from one sample, sequenced in a study of blood T cells in healthy people across ages. TCRdb reanalysed the 5' RACE reads using MiXCR and keeps one entry per CDR3 protein. The sample lists roughly 730,000 distinct CDR3 sequences; more than 50% were seen once. Sequenced: blood. These receptors all come from a man aged 40-50 years in good health. Each CDR3 is given with its conserved first and last residue. D genes are given only for firm matches. Clone size is stated in some rows and not others, as once, few, many or a class when expanded.

CDR3 length | D gene | clone size | J gene | V gene | CDR3 DNA | CDR3 protein
12 | NA | NA | TRBJ1-1 | TRBV7-9 | TGTGCCAGCAGCTTAGATCGGCAGAAAGCTTTCTTT | CASSLDRQKAFF
15 | NA | NA | TRBJ1-2 | TRBV6-5 | TGTGCCAGCAGTTACTCGACACCGGGGTCTTTGGGCTACACCTTC | CASSYSTPGSLGYTF
16 | TRBD2 | NA | TRBJ2-3 | TRBV3-1 | TGTGCCAGCAGCCAATTGACTAGCGGGAGGGCAGATACGCAGTATTTT | CASSQLTSGRADTQYF
17 | TRBD1 | few | TRBJ2-1 | TRBV7-2 | TGTGCCAGCAGCTTAGCCGGGTCGGGGACAGTGTACAATGAGCAGTTCTTC | CASSLAGSGTVYNEQFF
14 | NA | NA | TRBJ1-1 | TRBV20-1 | TGCAGTGCTAGACTTAATCAGGGGTCCGCCGAAGCTTTCTTT | CSARLNQGSAEAFF
14 | TRBD1 | few | TRBJ2-5 | TRBV7-2 | TGTGCCAGCAGCACCCGGGACAGGGTAGAGACCCAGTACTTC | CASSTRDRVETQYF
15 | NA | many | TRBJ2-7 | TRBV5-1 | TGCGCCAGCAGCCCCTCCACAGGGTTGAGAAACGAGCAGTACTTC | CASSPSTGLRNEQYF
14 | TRBD2 | NA | TRBJ2-1 | TRBV24-1 | TGTGCCACCAGTGACCCTAGCGGGCCGCCTGAGCAGTTCTTC | CATSDPSGPPEQFF
14 | NA | NA | TRBJ1-1 | TRBV20-1 | TGCAGTGCTAGAGATTCCCGGGTGAACACTGAAGCTTTCTTT | CSARDSRVNTEAFF
15 | TRBD2 | NA | TRBJ2-1 | TRBV16 | TGTGCCAGCAGCCAAGAACTAGCGGGAGGGCCTGAGCAGTTCTTC | CASSQELAGGPEQFF
14 | NA | few | TRBJ2-7 | TRBV7-2 | TGTGCCAGCAGGTCTAGCGCTGTGTCCTACGAGCAGTACTTC | CASRSSAVSYEQYF
16 | NA | NA | TRBJ2-3 | TRBV20-1 | TGCAGTGCTAGAGATCCCCAGGTTCGGGCGACAGATACGCAGTATTTT | CSARDPQVRATDTQYF
14 | NA | few | TRBJ2-5 | TRBV25-1 | TGTGCCAGCAGTGAAATCGGAGGTCAAGAGACCCAGTACTTC | CASSEIGGQETQYF
17 | TRBD1 | NA | TRBJ2-4 | TRBV28 | TGTGCCAGCAGCCCCCAAGGTGCGGGACAGGGAATATTATGGCAGTACTTC | CASSPQGAGQGILWQYF
17 | TRBD1 | once | TRBJ2-5 | TRBV5-1 | TGCGCCAGCAGTTATAGTAGGGGACAGGGGGTTTCAGAGACCCAGTACTTC | CASSYSRGQGVSETQYF
14 | TRBD2 | NA | TRBJ2-5 | TRBV10-3 | TGTGCCATCAGTGAGGAAGGGACTAGAGAGACCCAGTACTTC | CAISEEGTRETQYF